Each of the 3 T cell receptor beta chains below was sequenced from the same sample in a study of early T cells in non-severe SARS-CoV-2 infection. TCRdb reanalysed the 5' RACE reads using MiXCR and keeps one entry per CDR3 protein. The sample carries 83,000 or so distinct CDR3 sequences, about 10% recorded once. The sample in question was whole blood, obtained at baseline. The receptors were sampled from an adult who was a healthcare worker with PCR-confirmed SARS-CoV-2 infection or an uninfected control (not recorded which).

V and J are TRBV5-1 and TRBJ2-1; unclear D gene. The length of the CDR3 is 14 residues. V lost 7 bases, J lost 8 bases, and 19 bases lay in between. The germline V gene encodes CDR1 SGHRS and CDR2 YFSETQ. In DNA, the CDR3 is TGCGCCAGCCACAGATCATCCAGTCGAGATGAGCAGTTCTTC. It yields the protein CASHRSSSRDEQFF.

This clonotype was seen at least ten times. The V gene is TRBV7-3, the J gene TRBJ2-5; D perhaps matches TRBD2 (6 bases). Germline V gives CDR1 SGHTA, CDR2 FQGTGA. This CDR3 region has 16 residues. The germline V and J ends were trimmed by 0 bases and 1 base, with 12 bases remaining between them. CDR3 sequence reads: CASSLTGTWGQETQYF. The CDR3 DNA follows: TGTGCCAGCAGCTTAACCGGGACTTGGGGCCAAGAGACCCAGTACTTC.

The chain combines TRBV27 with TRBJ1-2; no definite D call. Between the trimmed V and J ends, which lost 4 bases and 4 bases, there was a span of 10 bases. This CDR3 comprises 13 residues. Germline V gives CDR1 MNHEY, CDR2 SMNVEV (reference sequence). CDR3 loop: CASSWGFGYGYTF. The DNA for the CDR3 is TGTGCCAGCAGTTGGGGTTTCGGCTATGGCTACACCTTC.